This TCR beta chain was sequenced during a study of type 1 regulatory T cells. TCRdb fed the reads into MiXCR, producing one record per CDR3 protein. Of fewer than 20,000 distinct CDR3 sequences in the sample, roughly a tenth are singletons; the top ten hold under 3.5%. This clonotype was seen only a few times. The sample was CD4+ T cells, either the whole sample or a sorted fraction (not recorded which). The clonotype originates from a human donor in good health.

CDR3 residues: CASKDADTQYF. CDR3 in DNA: TGTGCCAGCAAGGACGCAGATACGCAGTATTTT. This chain links TRBV6-6 with TRBJ2-3; D remains ambiguous. The CDR3 has 11 residues. V was cut by 7 bases and J by 4 bases, with 6 bases left in between. Germline V gives CDR1 MNHNY, CDR2 SVGAGI (reference sequence).